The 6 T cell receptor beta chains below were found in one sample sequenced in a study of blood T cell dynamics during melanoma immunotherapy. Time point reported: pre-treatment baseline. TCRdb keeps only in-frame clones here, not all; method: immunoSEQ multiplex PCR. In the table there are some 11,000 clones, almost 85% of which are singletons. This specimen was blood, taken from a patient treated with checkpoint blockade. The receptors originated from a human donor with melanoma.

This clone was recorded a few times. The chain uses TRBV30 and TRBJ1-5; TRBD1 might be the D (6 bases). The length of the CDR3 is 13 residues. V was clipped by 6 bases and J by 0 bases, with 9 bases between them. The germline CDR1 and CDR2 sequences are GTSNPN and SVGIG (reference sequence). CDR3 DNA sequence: TGTGCCTGTCAGGACAGTAGCAATCAGCCCCAGCATTTT. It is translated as CACQDSSNQPQHF.

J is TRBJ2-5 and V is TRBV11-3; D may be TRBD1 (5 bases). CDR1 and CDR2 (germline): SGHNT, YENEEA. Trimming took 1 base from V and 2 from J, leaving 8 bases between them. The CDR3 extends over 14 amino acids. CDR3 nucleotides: TGTGCCAGCAGCTTAGCGACAGTACAAGAGACCCAGTACTTC. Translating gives CASSLATVQETQYF.

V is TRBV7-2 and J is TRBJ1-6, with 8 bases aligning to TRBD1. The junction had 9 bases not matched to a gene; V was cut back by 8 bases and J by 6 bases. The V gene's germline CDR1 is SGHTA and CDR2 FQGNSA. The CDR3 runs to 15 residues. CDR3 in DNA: TGTGCCAGCCGTGAGGCAGGGGGCCGTAATTCACCCCTCCACTTT. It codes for CASREAGGRNSPLHF.

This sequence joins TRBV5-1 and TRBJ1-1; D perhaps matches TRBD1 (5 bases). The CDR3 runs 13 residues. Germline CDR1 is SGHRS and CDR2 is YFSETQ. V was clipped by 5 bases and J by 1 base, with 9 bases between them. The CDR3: CASSLTENTEAFF. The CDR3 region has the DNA TGCGCCAGCAGTCTGACAGAGAACACTGAAGCTTTCTTT.

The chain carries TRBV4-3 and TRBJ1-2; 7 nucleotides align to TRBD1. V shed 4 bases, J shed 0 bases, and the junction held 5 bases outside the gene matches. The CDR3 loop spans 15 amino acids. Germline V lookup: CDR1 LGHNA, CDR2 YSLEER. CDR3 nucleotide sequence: TGCGCCAGCAGCCCTGACAGGGCAGCTAACTATGGCTACACCTTC. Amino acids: CASSPDRAANYGYTF.

The CDR3 here is CASSQDWSSGANVLTF. CDR3 bases: TGCGCCAGCAGCCAAGATTGGAGCTCTGGGGCCAACGTCCTGACTTTC. The chain has TRBV4-3 and TRBJ2-6; no firm D call. The V gene lost 0 bases and the J gene lost 0 bases, with 6 bases spanning the gap. The CDR3 loop spans 16 amino acids. Germline CDR1 LGHNA, CDR2 YSLEER.